These 8 T cell receptor beta chains share one sample of origin, sequenced in a study of tumor-infiltrating lymphocytes in primary liver carcinoma (dated by TCRdb to about 2017). Sequencing relied on an Illumina HiSeq 2500. TCRbeta-specific cDNA was reverse-transcribed from approximately 460 ng total RNA using a constant-region primer and ProtoScript II reverse transcriptase. The TCRbeta libraries were prepared through three rounds of nested multiplex PCR following a slightly modified ARM-PCR procedure. Each of the first two PCR rounds ran for around 11 cycles using multiplex TRBV1-TRBV30 forward primers together with a Cbeta reverse primer. The public reads were reprocessed in TCRdb via fastp at Q25 and MiXCR, keeping in-frame beta chains. Here each entry gathers all rows of one CDR3 protein and keeps the most common genes and DNA. The sample table holds roughly 200,000 distinct CDR3 sequences, of which around four fifths were seen once. The top ten constitute 15% to 20% of the sample.

Total RNA and DNA were co-extracted from roughly 20-30 mg of bulk tissue with the AllPrep DNA/RNA mini kit, without cell sorting. The specimen was tumor tissue from primary liver carcinoma. The receptors come from a man aged 40-55 years with primary liver carcinoma and hepatitis B virus infection.

About this clonotype itself: No conserved phenylalanine or tryptophan is present at the end of the CDR3, so a read error is the likely explanation. The limits of the CDR3 on the DNA are not certain, so only TCRdb's listed CDR3 is given. The CDR3 sequence is CSVQTGTYERYL. The chain has TRBV29-1 and TRBJ2-7; the tabulated D call, TRBD1, remains unverified against the DNA. Both ends counted, the CDR3 spans 12 residues. Germline CDR1 SQVTM, CDR2 ANQGSEA.

With respect to this clonotype: The missing conserved phenylalanine or tryptophan at the end of this CDR3 makes a read error likely. The chain couples TRBV29-1 to TRBJ2-7; TRBD2 might be the D (6 bases). CDR3 size: 15 residues. From germline, CDR1 is SQVTM and CDR2 ANQGSEA. CDR3 protein: CSAEDPGGSSYKQYY. In DNA, the CDR3 is TGCAGCGCTGAAGATCCAGGAGGGAGCTCCTACAAGCAGTACTAC.

This clonotype was seen only once. At one end the junction does not follow the germline gene, possibly because of a read error. CDR3 residues: CASSQGSHSSSYEKYF. Written as DNA, the CDR3 is TGTGCCAGCAGCCAAGGTTCACACTCATCCTCCTACGAGAAGTACTTC. The rearrangement links TRBV14 to TRBJ2-7; D is ambiguous. The germline V gene encodes CDR1 SGHDN and CDR2 FVKESK. There are 16 residues in the CDR3.

This clonotype was seen more than once but under ten times. At one of its ends the junction is not consistent with the germline gene, which may arise from a read error. The chain links TRBV29-1 to TRBJ2-5, with a tentative D call TRBD2 (6 bases). Germline V gives CDR1 SQVTM, CDR2 ANQGSEA. This CDR3 region has 13 residues. The CDR3 sequence is CSIEDPVRETRYF. The CDR3 coding sequence is TGCAGCATTGAAGATCCTGTTCGGGAGACCCGGTACTTC.

This clonotype showed up just once. The rearrangement uses TRBV6-6 and TRBJ2-7, with 11 nucleotides matching TRBD2. The CDR3 is 16 residues long. J was trimmed by 5 bases and V by 7 bases; bases with no gene match: 13. Germline assignment: CDR1 MNHNY and CDR2 SVGAGI (reference sequence). CDR3 DNA sequence: TGTGCCAGCACCCCACTCTTAGCGGGAGGGTGGAACGAGCAGTACTTC. This encodes CASTPLLAGGWNEQYF.

Concerning this clonotype itself: This may stem from a read error, because a much larger clone lies one nucleotide away. The chain joins TRBV5-1 to TRBJ2-3, with 8 bases lining up with TRBD1. V shed 4 bases and J 3 bases; nucleotides not matched to a gene: 7. This CDR3 contains 15 residues. Per the germline V gene, CDR1 is SGHRS and CDR2 is YFSETQ. The DNA for the CDR3 is TGCGCCAGCAGCGGGGACAGGATGATGACAGATACGCAGTATTTT. The encoded protein is CASSGDRMMTDTQYF.

Points on this clonotype: One end of the junction fails to match germline, which may point to a read error. The chain uses TRBV4-2 and TRBJ1-5; no clear D gene. Germline lookup yields CDR1 LGHNA and CDR2 YNFKEQ. The CDR3 spans 18 residues. CDR3 region: CASSKEKGGCVSNQPQHF. DNA of the CDR3: TGTGCCAGCAGCAAAGAAAAAGGAGGGTGCGTAAGCAATCAGCCCCAGCATTTT.

The chain carries TRBV29-1 and TRBJ2-7; D is possibly TRBD2 (6 bases). With 2 bases removed from V and 8 bases from J, the gap between germline ends came to 22 bases. Germline CDR1 SQVTM, CDR2 ANQGSEA. CDR3 size: 15 residues. The DNA of the CDR3 is TGCAGCGTTGAACATCCAGGAGGGAGCTCCTATAAGCAGTACTTC. Its protein is CSVEHPGGSSYKQYF.